This passage covers 27 T cell receptor beta chains from one sample sequenced in a study of cytomegalovirus exposure and HLA in healthy donors. PCR employed 60 Vbeta and 13 Jbeta primers. Data came from immunoSEQ multiplex PCR; TCRdb stores just in-frame clones and leaves some out. This table holds some 130,000 clones, roughly 80% found once. The sample was PBMCs. These receptors all stem from a man aged 35 to 55 in good health and CMV-seronegative.

The chain has TRBV7-9 and TRBJ1-5; 9 bases agree with TRBD1. CDR1 and CDR2 from the germline V gene are SEHNR and FQNEAQ (reference sequence). Trimming cost V 5 bases and J 6 bases; bases outside gene matches: 11. CDR3 size: 16 residues. The CDR3 spells CASSPHDRGISQPQHF. The CDR3 DNA sequence: TGTGCCAGCAGCCCCCACGACAGGGGGATTTCTCAGCCCCAGCATTTT.

This clone showed up just once. The V call is TRBV5-6, the J call TRBJ2-5, with a weak D call TRBD1 (5 bases). V lost 0 bases, J lost 5 bases, and 14 bases lay in between. Germline V gene data show CDR1 as SGHDT and CDR2 as YYEEEE. The CDR3 has 15 amino acids. This CDR3 reads CASSLGQGSSETQYF. The CDR3 DNA is TGTGCCAGCAGCTTGGGTCAGGGTAGCTCGGAGACCCAGTACTTC.

The chain carries TRBV5-1 and TRBJ1-1; TRBD1 matches at 9 bases. Germline lookup yields CDR1 SGHRS and CDR2 YFSETQ. The CDR3 sequence is 15 residues long. Germline trimming cut 4 bases from V and 5 bases from J; bases unmatched to any gene: 9. The CDR3, as DNA: TGCGCCAGCAGCGTACAGGGGGCCCCCGGTACTGAAGCTTTCTTT. Amino acids: CASSVQGAPGTEAFF.

This rearrangement joins TRBV11-2 to TRBJ1-4; 12 nucleotides align to TRBD1. The V gene's germline CDR1 is SGHAT and CDR2 FQNNGV. This CDR3 contains 15 residues. V trimming: 5 bases; J trimming: 8 bases; junction bases outside the gene matches: 6. The CDR3 sequence is CASSLGTGGAEKLFF. The CDR3, as DNA: TGTGCCAGCAGCCTCGGGACAGGGGGCGCGGAAAAACTGTTTTTT.

This clone has more than one count but fewer than ten. The chain carries TRBV15 and TRBJ1-2; D is uncertain. CDR1 and CDR2 (germline): LNHNV, YYDKDF (reference sequence). Trimming left V 0 bases short and J 3 bases short, with 11 bases between. CDR3 length: 15 amino acids. Here the CDR3 DNA reads TGTGCCACCAGCAGAGATCAGATCGGAGACTATGGCTACACCTTC. This sequence encodes CATSRDQIGDYGYTF.

This chain connects TRBV18 to TRBJ2-2; the D is unclear. This CDR3 has 15 amino acids. Germline CDR1 reads KGHSH; CDR2 reads LQKENI. The V end lost 3 bases, the J end lost 3 bases, and 11 bases lay between the germline ends. Written as DNA, the CDR3 is TGTGCCAGCTCACCTTCAGGCCTTGACACCGGGGAGCTGTTTTTT. Protein: CASSPSGLDTGELFF.

The chain uses TRBV6-5 and TRBJ1-5, with 7 bases fitting TRBD1. Germline trimming cut 5 bases from V and 3 bases from J; bases unmatched to any gene: 4. The CDR3 consists of 14 residues. Germline V CDR1 and CDR2: MNHEY, SVGAGI. CDR3 DNA sequence: TGTGCCAGCAGTGTGGGACAGCTCAATCAGCCCCAGCATTTT. It translates to CASSVGQLNQPQHF.

This sequence joins TRBV7-8 and TRBJ1-1; 9 positions agree with TRBD1. Trimming cost V 5 bases and J 4 bases; bases outside gene matches: 5. The germline gives CDR1 SGHVS, CDR2 FQNEAQ. The CDR3 is made up of 14 amino acids. The CDR3 coding sequence is TGTGCCAGCAGCACTGGACAGGGGAGCACTGAAGCTTTCTTT. It yields the protein CASSTGQGSTEAFF.

This sequence joins TRBV4-1 and TRBJ2-7; 7 nucleotides line up with TRBD1. The germline CDR1 and CDR2 sequences are MGHRA and YSYEKL. This CDR3 contains 15 residues. With 1 base clipped from V and 3 bases from J, the junction kept 6 bases outside the gene matches. The CDR3 loop reads CASSQAPTGNYEQYF. In DNA, the CDR3 is TGCGCCAGCAGCCAAGCTCCGACAGGGAACTACGAGCAGTACTTC.

The chain employs TRBV4-1 and TRBJ2-5; 8 bases agree with TRBD2. Unmatched junction bases numbered 9, after V lost 1 base and J lost 5 bases. Germline CDR1 and CDR2: MGHRA and YSYEKL. This CDR3 comprises 16 residues. CDR3 amino acids: CASSQGPAGAQETQYF. Written as DNA, the CDR3 is TGCGCCAGCAGCCAAGGCCCAGCGGGAGCCCAGGAGACCCAGTACTTC.

The rearrangement joins TRBV18 to TRBJ2-2; 10 bases fit TRBD1. The CDR3 is 16 residues long. Looked up from germline, CDR1 is KGHSH and CDR2 is LQKENI. The V and J ends lost 4 bases and 5 bases, in that order; junction bases with no gene match: 7. The CDR3 nucleotides read TGTGCCAGCTCACGACTCGGGACAGGGGATACCGGGGAGCTGTTTTTT. Residues: CASSRLGTGDTGELFF. The variable domain in full, completed from reference TRBV18 and TRBJ2-2, reads NAGVMQNPRHLVRRRGQEARLRCSPMKGHSHVYWYRQLPEEGLKFMVYLQKENIIDESGMPKERFSAEFPKEGPSILRIQQVVRGDSAAYFCASSRLGTGDTGELFFGEGSRLTVL.

This chain uses TRBV2 with TRBJ1-1, with unresolved D. V was clipped by 5 bases and J by 5 bases, with 15 bases between them. Per germline, CDR1 SNHLY and CDR2 FYNNEI. There are 14 residues in the CDR3. The CDR3 loop is CASSLTRGPTEAFF. As DNA, the CDR3 is TGTGCCAGCAGTCTTACGCGAGGCCCAACTGAAGCTTTCTTT.

The rearrangement uses TRBV29-1 and TRBJ2-1, with TRBD2 matching over 13 bases. With 6 bases clipped from V and 4 bases from J, the junction kept 3 bases outside the gene matches. Germline V gene lookup returns CDR1 SQVTM and CDR2 ANQGSEA. This CDR3 is 14 amino acids long. The CDR3 DNA sequence: TGCAGCGTCCTGACTAGCGGGAGGTACAATGAGCAGTTCTTC. Protein sequence: CSVLTSGRYNEQFF.

The chain couples TRBV18 to TRBJ1-1, with 9 positions matching TRBD1. The CDR3 is 14 residues long. Germline-derived CDR1 and CDR2 are KGHSH and LQKENI. V lost 7 bases, J lost 3 bases, and 6 bases stayed unmatched. Here the CDR3 reads CASLSQGADTEAFF. The CDR3 nucleotides are TGTGCCAGCTTGTCACAGGGGGCCGACACTGAAGCTTTCTTT.

CDR3 bases: TGTGCCAGCAGCTTAGTCGGGGGTCTTCGAAATGGCTACACCTTC. This codes for CASSLVGGLRNGYTF. The V call is TRBV11-3, the J call TRBJ1-2; the D gene is possibly TRBD1 (5 bases). Looked up from germline, CDR1 is SGHNT and CDR2 is YENEEA. The V end lost 1 base, the J end lost 6 bases, and 15 bases lay between the germline ends. This CDR3 is built from 15 residues.

This clone was seen only once. The rearrangement links TRBV2 to TRBJ2-7; TRBD1 might be the D (6 bases). The CDR3 contains 13 residues. The germline V and J ends were trimmed by 3 bases and 2 bases, with 8 bases remaining between them. Germline assignment: CDR1 SNHLY and CDR2 FYNNEI. The CDR3 is CASSEDRAYEQYF. DNA of the CDR3: TGTGCCAGCAGTGAGGACAGAGCCTACGAGCAGTACTTC. Filled out from reference TRBV2 and TRBJ2-7, the complete variable domain reads EPEVTQTPSHQVTQMGQEVILRCVPISNHLYFYWYRQILGQKVEFLVSFYNNEISEKSEIFDDQFSVERPDGSNFTLKIRSTKLEDSAMYFCASSEDRAYEQYFGPGTRLTVT.

Written as DNA, the CDR3 is TGTGCCTGGAGTGAATGGGACAGAGCGAACACCGGGGAGCTGTTTTTT. Translation gives CAWSEWDRANTGELFF. This chain joins TRBV30 and TRBJ2-2, with TRBD1 identical over 7 bases. Germline CDR1 GTSNPN, CDR2 SVGIG (reference sequence). CDR3 size: 16 residues. Losses at the gene ends were 1 base for V and 0 bases for J; bases not matched to a gene: 5.

The chain employs TRBV19 and TRBJ1-2; D remains ambiguous. V lost 0 bases, J lost 9 bases, and 11 bases lay in between. The CDR3 consists of 13 residues. Germline V lookup: CDR1 LNHDA, CDR2 SQIVND (reference sequence). CDR3 coding DNA: TGTGCCAGTAGTATAGAGGGAGTTGTGAGCTACACCTTC. The encoded protein is CASSIEGVVSYTF.

The rearrangement uses TRBV6-7 and TRBJ1-4; 9 nucleotides match TRBD1. TRBV6-7 is reported as an ORF; its role is uncertain. With 5 bases clipped from V and 0 bases from J, the junction kept 7 bases outside the gene matches. There are 17 residues in the CDR3. This CDR3 is CASSPGTGSATNEKLFF. The DNA for the CDR3 is TGTGCCAGCAGTCCCGGGACAGGGTCTGCAACTAATGAAAAACTGTTTTTT.

The chain couples TRBV29-1 to TRBJ2-7; TRBD2 is a possible D gene (5 bases). The CDR3 runs 11 residues. Germline CDR1 and CDR2: SQVTM and ANQGSEA. Between the trimmed V and J ends, which lost 7 bases and 6 bases, there was a span of 13 bases. Here the CDR3 reads CSGRTGVEQYF. The CDR3 nucleotides read TGCAGCGGGCGGACTGGGGTCGAGCAGTACTTC.

In its sample, this clone was seen once. The V gene is TRBV28, the J gene TRBJ2-3; 9 nucleotides align to TRBD2. CDR3 length: 17 amino acids. The germline V gene has CDR1 MDHEN and CDR2 SYDVKM. J was trimmed by 0 bases and V by 3 bases; bases with no gene match: 7. CDR3 sequence reads: CASSFSTSGHSTDTQYF. The CDR3 bases are TGTGCCAGCAGTTTTTCAACTAGCGGGCATAGCACAGATACGCAGTATTTT.

The sample holds one count of this clone. This chain uses TRBV29-1 with TRBJ2-2; TRBD1 matches at 7 bases. Germline assignment: CDR1 SQVTM and CDR2 ANQGSEA. The CDR3 is made up of 13 amino acids. V lost 5 bases to trimming and J lost 4 bases; unmatched junction nucleotides: 4. Here the CDR3 reads CSVWDSGTGELFF. The DNA for the CDR3 is TGCAGCGTTTGGGACAGCGGCACCGGGGAGCTGTTTTTT.

This chain joins TRBV9 and TRBJ2-7; 9 bases are shared with TRBD2. J gave up 0 bases and V 5 bases, and 3 bases lay outside the gene matches. The CDR3 has 14 amino acids. CDR1 is SGDLS, CDR2 YYNGEE, per germline. CDR3 amino acids: CASSSGRSSYEQYF. In DNA, the CDR3 is TGTGCCAGCAGTAGCGGGAGATCCTCCTACGAGCAGTACTTC.

The chain joins TRBV6-5 to TRBJ2-1, with 7 bases identical to TRBD1. The V segment lost 8 bases and the J segment 9 bases; nucleotides outside the gene matches: 10. The CDR3 is made up of 13 amino acids. Germline V gene lookup returns CDR1 MNHEY and CDR2 SVGAGI. The DNA for the CDR3 is TGTGCCAGCTGCCAGACAGGGTGTGTTGAGCAGTTCTTC. Translation: CASCQTGCVEQFF.

This chain joins TRBV6-5 and TRBJ1-1; 7 nucleotides line up with TRBD1. There are 13 residues in the CDR3. With 0 bases clipped from V and 8 bases from J, the junction kept 3 bases outside the gene matches. The germline V gene has CDR1 MNHEY and CDR2 SVGAGI. CDR3 residues: CASSYSEDREAFF. CDR3 DNA: TGTGCCAGCAGTTACTCCGAGGACAGGGAAGCTTTCTTT.

V gene TRBV2 combines with J gene TRBJ1-4; 8 bases map to TRBD1. J was trimmed by 8 bases and V by 4 bases; bases with no gene match: 9. The CDR3 sequence is 15 residues long. Germline CDR1 and CDR2: SNHLY and FYNNEI. The DNA of the CDR3 is TGTGCCAGCAGTGGGCCAGGGGGCAAAGGCGAAAAACTGTTTTTT. Translation: CASSGPGGKGEKLFF.

The chain is built from TRBV7-2 and TRBJ2-5; 7 positions agree with TRBD2. The CDR3 extends over 15 amino acids. With 2 bases clipped from V and 1 base from J, the junction kept 4 bases outside the gene matches. Germline V gives CDR1 SGHTA, CDR2 FQGNSA. CDR3 nucleotide sequence: TGTGCCAGCAGCTTAAAGCGGGGTGCCCAAGAGACCCAGTACTTC. Translated, it gives CASSLKRGAQETQYF.